Below are 13 T cell receptor beta chains sequenced from a single sample in a study of T cells after yellow fever vaccination. TCRdb reprocessed the 5' RACE reads via MiXCR and lists one record per CDR3 protein. The profile shows 450,000 to 650,000 distinct CDR3 sequences, around a fifth of them singletons. Sequences were derived from PBMCs, sampled less than 25 days after the first yellow fever vaccination. The receptors were gathered from a man between 18 and 35 years old who received the YFV17D yellow fever vaccine.

This clonotype has ten or more counts. V gene TRBV5-5 combines with J gene TRBJ1-4, with D perhaps matching TRBD1 (6 bases). V was cut by 0 bases and J by 6 bases, with 15 bases left in between. Germline V gene lookup returns CDR1 SGHKS and CDR2 YYEKEE (reference sequence). The CDR3 length is 16 residues. CDR3 residues: CASSLAPGRGDEKLFF. Here the CDR3 DNA reads TGTGCCAGCAGCTTGGCTCCAGGCAGGGGTGATGAAAAACTGTTTTTT.

This clonotype was counted between two and nine times. The chain combines TRBV5-4 with TRBJ2-1; D gene ambiguous. This CDR3 region has 15 residues. V was shortened by 2 bases and J by 8 bases, with 17 bases between the two germline ends. The germline V gene has CDR1 SGHNT and CDR2 YYREEE (reference sequence). CDR3: CASSLLTGGDYEQFF. The CDR3 DNA follows: TGTGCCAGCAGCTTACTTACGGGTGGAGATTATGAGCAGTTCTTC. The entire variable domain, with the rest obtained from reference TRBV5-4 and TRBJ2-1, is as follows: ETGVTQSPTHLIKTRGQQVTLRCSSQSGHNTVSWYQQALGQGPQFIFQYYREEENGRGNFPPRFSGLQFPNYSSELNVNALELDDSALYLCASSLLTGGDYEQFFGPGTRLTVL.

This clonotype was observed a handful of times. V usage is TRBV10-3 and J usage is TRBJ2-5; perhaps TRBD1 as D (5 bases). Germline loops: CDR1 ENHRY, CDR2 SYGVKD. CDR3 length equals 15 residues. The V and J ends lost 4 bases and 1 base respectively, with 13 bases between them. In DNA, the CDR3 is TGTGCCATCAGTGGGGGCACCTTCCTCCAAGAGACCCAGTACTTC. It encodes CAISGGTFLQETQYF.

The gene calls are TRBV5-1 and TRBJ1-6; TRBD1 is a possible D gene (5 bases). Germline V gene data show CDR1 as SGHRS and CDR2 as YFSETQ. Trimming removed 0 bases at V and 7 bases at J, with 8 bases between. The CDR3 spans 14 residues. CDR3 sequence (DNA): TGCGCCAGCAGCTTGGGACAGCCAAATTCACCCCTCCACTTT. This sequence encodes CASSLGQPNSPLHF.

This clonotype was counted a few times. This chain links TRBV12-3 or TRBV12-4 with TRBJ2-5; 14 bases align to TRBD2. J gave up 5 bases and V 5 bases, and 7 bases lay outside the gene matches. The CDR3 extends over 16 amino acids. The CDR3 is CASSPGLAGGHETQYF. CDR3 DNA: TGTGCCAGCAGTCCCGGACTAGCGGGGGGTCATGAGACCCAGTACTTC.

This chain links TRBV12-3 or TRBV12-4 with TRBJ2-7; D gene uncertain. V lost 3 bases and J lost 0, with 9 bases in between. This CDR3 contains 14 residues. In DNA form, the CDR3 reads TGTGCCAGCAGTTTTGGTTCCAGCTCCTACGAGCAGTACGTC. It codes for CASSFGSSSYEQYV.

This clonotype was seen only a few times. This sequence joins TRBV6-5 and TRBJ2-7, with D perhaps matching TRBD1 (7 bases). V was clipped by 6 bases and J by 2 bases, with 20 bases between them. This CDR3 has 16 amino acids. Germline V gives CDR1 MNHEY, CDR2 SVGAGI. CDR3 coding DNA: TGTGCCAGCAGGAGGTCGGGGGACAGTCTTACCTACGAGCAGTACTTC. Amino acids: CASRRSGDSLTYEQYF.

This clonotype was detected only a few times. The chain couples TRBV6-1 to TRBJ2-1, with D maybe TRBD2 (7 bases). CDR1 MNHNS and CDR2 SASEGT come from the germline V gene. Trimming took off 0 bases at V and 3 bases at J, with 12 bases between the two ends. The CDR3 loop spans 16 amino acids. CDR3: CASSEAGGGLYNEQFF. The CDR3 region has the DNA TGTGCCAGCAGTGAAGCGGGGGGGGGGCTCTACAATGAGCAGTTCTTC.

This clonotype has more than one count but fewer than ten. The chain is built from TRBV21-1 and TRBJ2-1; the table gives TRBD1 as D, unverified against the DNA. TRBV21-1 is a pseudogene segment. This CDR3 has 16 amino acids. CDR3 bases: TGTGCCAGCAGCGCCCGGGACAGGCACCCTGGGGAAGAGCAGTTCTTC. It is translated as CASSARDRHPGEEQFF.

This clonotype was observed a few times. V is TRBV5-1 and J is TRBJ2-7; 11 positions match TRBD2. J was trimmed by 11 bases and V by 6 bases; bases with no gene match: 7. This CDR3 is 12 amino acids long. Germline CDR1 reads SGHRS; CDR2 reads YFSETQ. The CDR3 region has the DNA TGCGCCAGCAAGGCTAGCGGGGGGCCGGAGTACGTC. Residues: CASKASGGPEYV.

V gene TRBV20-1 combines with J gene TRBJ1-4; D might be TRBD1 (5 bases). V lost 3 bases and J lost 6, with 11 bases in between. CDR1 is DFQATT and CDR2 is SNEGSKA in the germline V gene (reference sequence). The CDR3 length is 13 residues. Here the CDR3 reads CSARGLGDEKLFF. CDR3 nucleotide sequence: TGCAGTGCTAGGGGGCTCGGGGATGAAAAACTGTTTTTT.

This clonotype has a handful of counts. The chain is built from TRBV7-9 and TRBJ2-1, with D tentatively TRBD2 (6 bases). The CDR3 runs 14 residues. The germline V gene encodes CDR1 SEHNR and CDR2 FQNEAQ (reference sequence). The CDR3 loop is CATLFSGSNNEQFF. CDR3 coding DNA: TGTGCTACCCTCTTTAGCGGCTCTAACAATGAGCAGTTCTTC.

This clonotype was detected a few times. V gene TRBV11-2 combines with J gene TRBJ2-5; D call uncertain. Trimming stripped 1 base from V and 1 base from J, with 7 bases between. The CDR3 consists of 14 residues. The germline gives CDR1 SGHAT, CDR2 FQNNGV. The CDR3 spells CASSLGHGQETQYF. DNA for the CDR3: TGTGCCAGCAGCTTAGGACACGGCCAAGAGACCCAGTACTTC.